This T cell receptor beta chain emerged from a study of blood T cell repertoires in COVID-19. Study at large: Collection of acute and convalescent COVID-19 samples took place in the United States, Italy and Spain. The analysed material was cDNA or gDNA that came from T cells, B-cell-depleted T cells, or PBMCs.

In the original processing: Quantification of nucleated cells was approximated via reference gene primer amplification. Assay used: immunoSEQ multiplex PCR; TCRdb lists only in-frame clones, some missing. The V and J calls and the clone size are those of that table, but D and trimming were determined from the DNA. The table shows fewer than 250,000 clones, with roughly 80% occurring only once. J was trimmed by 0 bases and V by 1 base; bases with no gene match: 2. The length of the CDR3 is 16 residues. Germline lookup yields CDR1 MGHRA and CDR2 YSYEKL. The origin of this receptor is a woman in her 70s with acute or convalescent COVID-19. Sequencing was performed on peripheral blood. This chain links TRBV4-1 with TRBJ2-1, with TRBD2 matching 8 bases. This CDR3 is CASSQGGGSSYNEQFF. The CDR3 DNA follows: TGCGCCAGCAGCCAAGGCGGGGGGAGCTCCTACAATGAGCAGTTCTTC.